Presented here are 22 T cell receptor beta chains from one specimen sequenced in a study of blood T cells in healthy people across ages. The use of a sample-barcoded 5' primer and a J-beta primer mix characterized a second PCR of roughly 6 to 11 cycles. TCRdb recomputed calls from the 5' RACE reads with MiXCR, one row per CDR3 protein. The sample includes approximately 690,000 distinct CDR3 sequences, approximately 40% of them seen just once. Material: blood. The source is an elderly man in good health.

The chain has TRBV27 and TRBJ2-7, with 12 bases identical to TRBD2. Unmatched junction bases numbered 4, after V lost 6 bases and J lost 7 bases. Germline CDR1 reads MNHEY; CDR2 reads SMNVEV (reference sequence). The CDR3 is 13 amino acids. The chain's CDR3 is CASRLLAGGEQYF. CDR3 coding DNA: TGTGCCAGCAGACTACTAGCGGGAGGTGAGCAGTACTTC.

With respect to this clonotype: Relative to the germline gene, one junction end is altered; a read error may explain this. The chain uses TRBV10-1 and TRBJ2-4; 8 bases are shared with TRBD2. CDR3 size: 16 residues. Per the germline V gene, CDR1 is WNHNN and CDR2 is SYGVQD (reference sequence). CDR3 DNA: TGCGCCAGCGACGGGGGGGCTCAAAAAGGCAAAAGCATTCAGTACTTC. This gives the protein CASDGGAQKGKSIQYF.

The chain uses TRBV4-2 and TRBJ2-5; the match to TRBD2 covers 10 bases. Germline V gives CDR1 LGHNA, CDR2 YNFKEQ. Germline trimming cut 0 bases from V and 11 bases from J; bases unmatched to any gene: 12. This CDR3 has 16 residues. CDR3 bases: TGTGCCAGCAGCCAAGATAGAGCGGGAGGGCAGATTGAGCAGTACTTC. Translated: CASSQDRAGGQIEQYF.

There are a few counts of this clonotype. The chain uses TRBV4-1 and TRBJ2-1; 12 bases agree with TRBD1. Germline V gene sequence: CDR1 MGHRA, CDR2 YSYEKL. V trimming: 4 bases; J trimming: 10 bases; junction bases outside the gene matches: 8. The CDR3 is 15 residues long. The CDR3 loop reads CASSRDRGRNWEQFF. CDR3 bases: TGCGCCAGCAGCCGGGACAGGGGGCGGAACTGGGAGCAGTTCTTC.

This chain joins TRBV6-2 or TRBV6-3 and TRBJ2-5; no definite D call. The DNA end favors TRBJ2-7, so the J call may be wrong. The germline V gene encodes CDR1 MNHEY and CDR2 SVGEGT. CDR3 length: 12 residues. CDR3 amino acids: CASTTFGNEQYF. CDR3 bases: TGTGCCAGCACGACATTCGGCAACGAGCAGTACTTC.

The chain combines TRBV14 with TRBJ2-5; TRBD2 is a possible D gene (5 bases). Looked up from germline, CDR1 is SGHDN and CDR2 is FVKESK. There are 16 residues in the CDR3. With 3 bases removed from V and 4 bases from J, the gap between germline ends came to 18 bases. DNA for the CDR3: TGTGCCAGCAGCCACCGTACGGCTAGCCCTGGAGAGACCCAGTACTTC. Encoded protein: CASSHRTASPGETQYF.

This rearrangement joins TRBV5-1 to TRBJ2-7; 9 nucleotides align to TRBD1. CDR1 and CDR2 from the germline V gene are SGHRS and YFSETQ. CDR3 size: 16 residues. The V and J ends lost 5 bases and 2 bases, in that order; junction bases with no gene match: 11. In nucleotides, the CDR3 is TGCGCCAGCAGGGTTGGTACAGGGGGCGCGACCTACGAGCAGTACTTC. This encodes CASRVGTGGATYEQYF.

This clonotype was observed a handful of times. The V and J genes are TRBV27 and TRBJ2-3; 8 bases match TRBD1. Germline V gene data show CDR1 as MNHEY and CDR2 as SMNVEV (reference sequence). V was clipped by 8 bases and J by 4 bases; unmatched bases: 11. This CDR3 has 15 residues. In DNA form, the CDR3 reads TGTGCCAGCTCCTTGACAGGGGTAGTGGCAGATACGCAGTATTTT. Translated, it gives CASSLTGVVADTQYF.

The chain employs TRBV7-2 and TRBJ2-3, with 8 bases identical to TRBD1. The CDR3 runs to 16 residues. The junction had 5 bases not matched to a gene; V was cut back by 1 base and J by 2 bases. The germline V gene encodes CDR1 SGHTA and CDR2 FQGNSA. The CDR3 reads CASSLGGQGYTDTQYF. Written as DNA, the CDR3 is TGTGCCAGCAGCTTAGGTGGACAGGGATACACAGATACGCAGTATTTT.

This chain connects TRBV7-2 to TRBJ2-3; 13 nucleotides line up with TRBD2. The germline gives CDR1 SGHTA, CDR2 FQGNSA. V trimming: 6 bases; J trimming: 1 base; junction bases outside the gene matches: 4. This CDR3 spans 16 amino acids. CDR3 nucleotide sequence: TGTGCCAGCAGGGGACTAGCGGGGTGGGGCACAGATACGCAGTATTTT. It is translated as CASRGLAGWGTDTQYF.

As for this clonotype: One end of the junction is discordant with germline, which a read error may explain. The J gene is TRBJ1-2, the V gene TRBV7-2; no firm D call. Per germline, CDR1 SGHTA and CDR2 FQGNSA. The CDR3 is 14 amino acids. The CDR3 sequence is CASSSAVGEHGYTF. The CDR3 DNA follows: TGCGCCAGCAGCTCGGCAGTCGGAGAGCATGGCTACACCTTC. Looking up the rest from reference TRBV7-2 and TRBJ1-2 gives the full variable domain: GAGVSQSPSNKVTEKGKDVELRCDPISGHTALYWYRQSLGQGLEFLIYFQGNSAPDKSGLPSDRFSAERTGGSVSTLTIQRTQQEDSAVYLCASSSAVGEHGYTFGSGTRLTVV.

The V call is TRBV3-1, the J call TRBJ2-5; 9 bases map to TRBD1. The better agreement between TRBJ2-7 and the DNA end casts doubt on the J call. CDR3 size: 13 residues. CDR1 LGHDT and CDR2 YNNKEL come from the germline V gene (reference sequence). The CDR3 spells CATGTGYYYEQYF. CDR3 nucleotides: TGTGCCACCGGGACAGGGTATTACTACGAGCAGTACTTC.

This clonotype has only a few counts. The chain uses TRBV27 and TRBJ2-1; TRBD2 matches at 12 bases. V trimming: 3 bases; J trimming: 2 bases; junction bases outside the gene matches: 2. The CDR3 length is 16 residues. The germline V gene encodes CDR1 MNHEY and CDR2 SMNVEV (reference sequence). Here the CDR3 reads CASSFSSGRAYNEQFF. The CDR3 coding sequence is TGTGCCAGCAGTTTCTCTAGCGGGAGGGCCTACAATGAGCAGTTCTTC.

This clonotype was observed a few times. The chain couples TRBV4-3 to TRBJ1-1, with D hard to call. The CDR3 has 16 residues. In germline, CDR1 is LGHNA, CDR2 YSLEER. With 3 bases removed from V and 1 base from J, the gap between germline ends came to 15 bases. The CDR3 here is CASSQTYVLGNTEAFF. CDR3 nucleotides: TGCGCCAGCAGCCAGACCTACGTGTTGGGGAACACTGAAGCTTTCTTT.

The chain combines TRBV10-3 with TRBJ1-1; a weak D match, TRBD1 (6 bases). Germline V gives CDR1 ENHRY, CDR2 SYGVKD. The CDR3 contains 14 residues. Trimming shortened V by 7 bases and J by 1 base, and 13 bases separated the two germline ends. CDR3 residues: CAIMGIQGNTEAFF. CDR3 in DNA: TGTGCCATCATGGGAATACAGGGGAACACTGAAGCTTTCTTT.

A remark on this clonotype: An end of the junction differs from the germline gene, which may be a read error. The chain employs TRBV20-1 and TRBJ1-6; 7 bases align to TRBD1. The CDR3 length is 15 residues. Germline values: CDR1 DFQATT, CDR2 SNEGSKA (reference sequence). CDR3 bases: TGCAGTGCTCGAGAGGGCAGGGGGGTGAATTCACCCCTCCACTTT. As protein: CSAREGRGVNSPLHF.

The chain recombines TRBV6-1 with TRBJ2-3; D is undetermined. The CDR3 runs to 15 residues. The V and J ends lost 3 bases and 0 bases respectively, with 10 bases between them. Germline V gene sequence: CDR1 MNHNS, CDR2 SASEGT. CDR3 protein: CASSEASISTDTQYF. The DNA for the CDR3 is TGTGCCAGCAGTGAGGCCTCCATAAGCACAGATACGCAGTATTTT.

The CDR3 region is CASSLADRSPGEQYF. The CDR3 nucleotides read TGTGCCAGCAGTTTAGCGGACCGATCCCCGGGCGAGCAGTACTTC. The genes are TRBV12-3 or TRBV12-4 and TRBJ2-7; D unresolved. The CDR3 runs to 15 residues. Trimming took off 0 bases at V and 6 bases at J, with 15 bases between the two ends.

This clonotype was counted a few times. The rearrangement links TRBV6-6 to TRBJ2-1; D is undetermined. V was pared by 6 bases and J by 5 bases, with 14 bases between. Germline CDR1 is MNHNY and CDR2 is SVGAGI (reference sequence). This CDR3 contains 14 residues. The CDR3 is CASRSSGQNNEQFF. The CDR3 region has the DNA TGTGCCAGCAGAAGCTCCGGGCAGAACAATGAGCAGTTCTTC.

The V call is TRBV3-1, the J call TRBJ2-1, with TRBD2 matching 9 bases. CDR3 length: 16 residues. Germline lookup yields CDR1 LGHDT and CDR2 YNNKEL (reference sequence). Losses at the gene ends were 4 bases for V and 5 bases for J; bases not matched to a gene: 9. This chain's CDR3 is CASSRAGGQTHNEQFF. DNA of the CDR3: TGTGCCAGCAGCCGAGCGGGGGGACAAACTCACAATGAGCAGTTCTTC.

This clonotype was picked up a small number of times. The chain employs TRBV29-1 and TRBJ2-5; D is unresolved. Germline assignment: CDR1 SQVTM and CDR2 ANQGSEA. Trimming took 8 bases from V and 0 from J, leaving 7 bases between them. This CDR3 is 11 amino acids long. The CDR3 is CSSGHQETQYF. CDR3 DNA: TGCAGCTCTGGGCACCAAGAGACCCAGTACTTC.

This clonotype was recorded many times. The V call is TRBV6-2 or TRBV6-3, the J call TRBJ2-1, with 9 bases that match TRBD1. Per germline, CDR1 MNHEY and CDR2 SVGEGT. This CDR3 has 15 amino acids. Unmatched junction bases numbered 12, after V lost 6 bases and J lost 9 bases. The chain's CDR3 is CASSYKSTGGGEQFF. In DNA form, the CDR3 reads TGTGCCAGCAGCTATAAATCGACAGGGGGAGGTGAGCAGTTCTTC.